One TCR beta chain is described in this entry. This entry comes from a study of blood T cell repertoires in COVID-19. Study-wide context: From the United States, Italy and Spain came samples of acute and convalescent COVID-19. The cDNA or gDNA used as material had been derived from T cells, B-cell-depleted T cells, or PBMCs.

Trimming pared 4 bases from V and 3 bases from J, leaving 9 bases between. This CDR3 spans 13 amino acids. Germline assignment: CDR1 KGHSH and CDR2 LQKENI. Authors' methods: The authors estimated nucleated cell counts from reference gene primer amplification. The assay was immunoSEQ multiplex PCR, and TCRdb's table has in-frame clones only and misses some. D and trimming come from the DNA, and the V and J calls and clone size come from that table. The table lists 150,000 to 180,000 clones, 91% of them singletons. This receptor was obtained from a man aged 50-59 years with acute or convalescent COVID-19. Sample: peripheral blood. The rearrangement links TRBV18 to TRBJ1-1; unclear D gene. CDR3 amino acids: CASSLLGDTEAFF. CDR3 coding DNA: TGTGCCAGCTCACTCCTCGGGGACACTGAAGCTTTCTTT.